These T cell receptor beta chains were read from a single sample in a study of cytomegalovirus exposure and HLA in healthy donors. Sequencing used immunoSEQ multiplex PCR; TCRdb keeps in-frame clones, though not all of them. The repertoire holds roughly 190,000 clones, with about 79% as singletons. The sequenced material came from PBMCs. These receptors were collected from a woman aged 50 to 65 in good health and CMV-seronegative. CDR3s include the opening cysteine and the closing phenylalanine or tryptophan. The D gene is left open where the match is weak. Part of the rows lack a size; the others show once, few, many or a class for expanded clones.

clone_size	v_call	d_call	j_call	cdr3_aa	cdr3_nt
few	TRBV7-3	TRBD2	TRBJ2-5	CASSRSGRGETQYF	TGTGCCAGCAGCCGTAGCGGGAGGGGAGAGACCCAGTACTTC
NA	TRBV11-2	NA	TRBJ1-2	CASSLAPGIRGNYGYTF	TGTGCCAGCAGCTTAGCGCCCGGAATAAGGGGCAACTATGGCTACACCTTC
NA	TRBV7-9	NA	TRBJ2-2	CASSPNGVNTGELFF	TGTGCCAGCAGCCCTAACGGGGTAAACACCGGGGAGCTGTTTTTT
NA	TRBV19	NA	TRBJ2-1	CASTSSGGTYNEQFF	TGTGCCAGTACTAGCTCGGGGGGCACCTACAATGAGCAGTTCTTC
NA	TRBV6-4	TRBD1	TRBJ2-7	CASSQTGRDEQYF	TGTGCCAGCAGCCAGACAGGGCGAGACGAGCAGTACTTC
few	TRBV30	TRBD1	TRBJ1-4	CACPTDRAFEKLFF	TGTGCCTGCCCCACGGACAGGGCCTTTGAAAAACTGTTTTTT
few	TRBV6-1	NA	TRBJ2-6	CASAEGAGANVLTF	TGTGCCAGCGCCGAAGGGGCTGGGGCCAACGTCCTGACTTTC
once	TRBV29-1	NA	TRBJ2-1	CSVDRTYNEQFF	TGCAGCGTTGACAGGACCTACAATGAGCAGTTCTTC
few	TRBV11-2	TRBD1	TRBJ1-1	CASSPPDRAEAFF	TGTGCCAGCAGCCCCCCGGACAGGGCAGAAGCTTTCTTT
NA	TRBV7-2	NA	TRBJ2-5	CASSLDEPFQETQYF	TGTGCCAGCAGCTTAGACGAGCCGTTTCAAGAGACCCAGTACTTC
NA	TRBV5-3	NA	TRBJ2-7	CARRCGRGGYF	TGTGCCAGAAGGTGCGGTAGGGGGGGGTACTTC
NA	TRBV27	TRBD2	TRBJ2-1	CASSHRRLAGGRDEQFF	TGTGCCAGCAGTCACCGCCGACTAGCGGGCGGAAGAGATGAGCAGTTCTTC
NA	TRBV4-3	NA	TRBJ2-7	CASSQEETDYEQYF	TGCGCCAGCAGCCAAGAGGAGACTGACTACGAGCAGTACTTC
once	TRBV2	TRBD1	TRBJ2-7	CAGRDSLSYEQYF	TGTGCCGGAAGGGACAGCCTCTCCTACGAGCAGTACTTC
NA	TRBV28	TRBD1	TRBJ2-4	CASRQDGTGRNIQYF	TGTGCCAGCAGACAGGACGGGACAGGGCGCAACATTCAGTACTTC
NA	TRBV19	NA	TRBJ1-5	CASSTFLSNQPQHF	TGTGCCAGTAGTACGTTCTTATCCAATCAGCCCCAGCATTTT
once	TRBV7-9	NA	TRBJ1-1	CASSPRSIPNTEAFF	TGTGCCAGCAGCCCTAGGAGTATCCCGAACACTGAAGCTTTCTTT
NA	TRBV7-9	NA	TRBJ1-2	CASSADWNYGYTF	TGTGCCAGCAGCGCGGACTGGAACTATGGCTACACCTTC
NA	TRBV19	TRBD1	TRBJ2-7	CASSPDRGDDEQYF	TGTGCCAGTAGTCCTGACAGGGGGGACGACGAGCAGTACTTC
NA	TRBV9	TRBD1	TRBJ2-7	CASSRHPQGDAVSEQYF	TGTGCCAGCAGCCGTCATCCCCAGGGGGATGCTGTGAGCGAGCAGTACTTC
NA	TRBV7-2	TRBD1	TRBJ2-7	CASSGTGNEQYF	TGTGCCAGCAGCGGGACAGGAAACGAGCAGTACTTC
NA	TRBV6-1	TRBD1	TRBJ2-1	CASSDRDRGYNEQFF	TGTGCCAGCAGTGACCGGGACAGGGGTTACAATGAGCAGTTCTTC
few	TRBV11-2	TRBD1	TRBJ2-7	CASSLDPRGPFEQYF	TGTGCCAGCAGCTTAGATCCCAGGGGGCCGTTCGAGCAGTACTTC
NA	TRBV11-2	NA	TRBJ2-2	CASSPRSAGTGELFF	TGTGCCAGCAGCCCGCGGTCGGCGGGCACCGGGGAGCTGTTTTTT
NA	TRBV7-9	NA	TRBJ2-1	CASSSGLTYNEQFF	TGTGCCAGCAGCTCAGGTCTAACCTACAATGAGCAGTTCTTC
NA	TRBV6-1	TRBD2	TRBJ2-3	CASSGTSGSFTDTQYF	TGTGCCAGCAGTGGGACTAGCGGGAGCTTCACAGATACGCAGTATTTT
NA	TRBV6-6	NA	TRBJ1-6	CASSYPRGADNSPLHF	TGTGCCAGCAGTTACCCCAGGGGCGCGGATAATTCACCCCTCCACTTT